This T cell receptor (beta chain) was retrieved from a study of blood T cell repertoires in COVID-19. Turning to the study itself: PBMCs, B-cell-depleted T cells, or T cells provided the cDNA or gDNA that made up the material.

Sequencing used immunoSEQ multiplex PCR; TCRdb keeps in-frame clones, though not all of them. The repertoire includes about 180,000 clones, approximately 90% of them detected once, and approximately 2.1% sits in the top ten. The CDR3 contains 14 residues. The V gene's germline CDR1 is MDHEN and CDR2 SYDVKM. The junction had 8 bases not matched to a gene; V was cut back by 6 bases and J by 10 bases. This clone has just a few counts. Sequenced input: peripheral blood. This TCR was recovered from a man between 18 and 29 years old who had recovered from COVID-19. The V and J genes are TRBV28 and TRBJ1-6, with 8 bases that match TRBD1. Written as DNA, the CDR3 is TGTGCCAGCAGCTCGACAGGGGAGGGCTCACCCCTCCACTTT. This translates into CASSSTGEGSPLHF.